This T cell receptor (beta chain) is from a study of T cell repertoires in cytomegalovirus infection. Turning to the study itself: Public TCR beta signatures were indicative of both CMV infection and a matching HLA type.

In TCRdb, the reads were re-called with MiXCR into one record per CDR3 protein. Among 50,000 to 65,000 distinct CDR3 sequences listed, 15% to 25% were seen once. Study results and limitations: The study found HLA-C-restricted CMV-specific TCR beta clonotypes dominating the ex vivo response. Carriage of CMV together with the relevant HLA was identifiable through cumulative public TCR beta family frequency.

CDR3 length: 14 amino acids. Trimming took 6 bases from V and 1 from J; bases not matched to a gene: 2. Germline V CDR1 and CDR2: MDHEN, SYDVKM. The sample holds a few counts of this clonotype. Its antigen remains unidentified. Sequencing used CD8+ T cells from cultured PBMCs, obtained from culture after CMV antigen stimulation. This receptor was identified in a human donor in good health (CMV status not recorded). Some clones in this sample may be carry-over from other donors' samples. The chain couples TRBV28 to TRBJ1-1, with 10 bases aligning to TRBD1. For the CDR3, the DNA is TGTGCCAGCAGGAGGGACAGGGGGAACACTGAAGCTTTCTTT. Its translation: CASRRDRGNTEAFF. Full variable domain (remainder filled in from reference TRBV28 and TRBJ1-1): DVKVTQSSRYLVKRTGEKVFLECVQDMDHENMFWYRQDPGLGLRLIYFSYDVKMKEKGDIPEGYSVSREKKERFSLILESASTNQTSMYLCASRRDRGNTEAFFGQGTRLTVV.